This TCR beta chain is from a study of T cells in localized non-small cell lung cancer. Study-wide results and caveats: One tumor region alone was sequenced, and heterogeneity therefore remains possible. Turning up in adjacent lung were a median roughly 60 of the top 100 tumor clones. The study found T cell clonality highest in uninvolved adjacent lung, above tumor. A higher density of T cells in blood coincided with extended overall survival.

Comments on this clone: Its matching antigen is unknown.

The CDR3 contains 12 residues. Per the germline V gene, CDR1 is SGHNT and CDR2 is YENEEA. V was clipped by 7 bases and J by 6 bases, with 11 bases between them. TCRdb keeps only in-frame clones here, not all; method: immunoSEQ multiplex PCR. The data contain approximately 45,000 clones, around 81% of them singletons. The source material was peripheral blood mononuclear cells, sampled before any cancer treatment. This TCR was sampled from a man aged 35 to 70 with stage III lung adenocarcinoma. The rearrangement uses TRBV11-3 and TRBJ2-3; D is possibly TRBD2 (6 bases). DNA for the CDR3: TGTGCCAGCAACTCACTAGCTGATACGCAGTATTTT. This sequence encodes CASNSLADTQYF. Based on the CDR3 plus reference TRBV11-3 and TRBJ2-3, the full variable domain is EAGVVQSPRYKIIEKKQPVAFWCNPISGHNTLYWYLQNLGQGPELLIRYENEEAVDDSQLPKDRFSAERLKGVDSTLKIQPAELGDSAVYLCASNSLADTQYFGPGTRLTVL.